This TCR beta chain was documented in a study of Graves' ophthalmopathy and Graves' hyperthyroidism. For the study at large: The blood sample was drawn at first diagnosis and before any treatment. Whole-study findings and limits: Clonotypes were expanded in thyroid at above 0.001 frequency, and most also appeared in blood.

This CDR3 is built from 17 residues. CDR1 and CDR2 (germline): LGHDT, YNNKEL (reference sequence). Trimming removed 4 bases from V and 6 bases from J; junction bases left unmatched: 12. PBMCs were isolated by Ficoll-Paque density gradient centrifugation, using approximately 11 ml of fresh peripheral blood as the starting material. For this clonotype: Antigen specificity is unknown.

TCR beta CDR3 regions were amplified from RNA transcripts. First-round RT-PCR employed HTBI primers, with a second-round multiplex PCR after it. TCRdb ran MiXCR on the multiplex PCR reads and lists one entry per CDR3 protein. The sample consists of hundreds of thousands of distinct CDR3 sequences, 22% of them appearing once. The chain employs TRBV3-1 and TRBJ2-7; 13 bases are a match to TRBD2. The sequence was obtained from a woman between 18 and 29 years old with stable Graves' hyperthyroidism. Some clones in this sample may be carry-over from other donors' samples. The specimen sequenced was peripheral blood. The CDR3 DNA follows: TGTGCCAGCAGCCCGCCGGGACTAGCGGGGACTTTTGGCGAGCAGTACTTC. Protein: CASSPPGLAGTFGEQYF.